This TCR beta chain originates from a study of CD8 T cells in Susac syndrome. Germline-derived CDR1 and CDR2 are SEHNR and FQNEAQ (reference sequence). CDR3 length equals 16 residues. The V and J ends lost 5 bases and 6 bases, in that order; junction bases with no gene match: 14. The authors reverse transcribed roughly 0.5 to 1 ug RNA with random hexamers. It was immunoSEQ multiplex PCR that amplified TCR beta CDR3 across 54 Vbeta and 13 Jbeta. TCRdb processed the immunoSEQ multiplex PCR reads anew with MiXCR; each CDR3 protein has one entry. The sample lists some 300,000 distinct CDR3 sequences; 65% to 90% were seen once. The multiple sclerosis control group consisted of treatment-naive patients whose relapsing-remitting disease, which was either stable or active, fulfilled revised McDonald criteria. TEMRA cells were FACS-enriched, unlike CD8+ and CD4+ T cells, which were negatively isolated.

Sequencing was done on a sample of CD8+ T cells from PBMCs. The chain is built from TRBV7-9 and TRBJ2-3; 7 nucleotides match TRBD1. The clonotype originates from a human donor with multiple sclerosis. The CDR3 DNA sequence: TGTGCCAGCAGCCCCACTACCCGACAGGGATTGGATACGCAGTATTTT. Protein sequence: CASSPTTRQGLDTQYF.